The sequence of this T cell receptor beta chain was determined in a study of T cell responses to AZD1222 COVID-19 vaccine. Background on the study: Analyses pooled second doses at about 4 or about 12 weeks.

Details on this clone: Its antigen is as yet unknown.

Regarding the study as a whole: Possibly, clonal diversity was underestimated; donors were largely white British and included more females.

The protocol was immunoSEQ multiplex PCR, while the TCRdb copy is restricted to in-frame clones and leaves out a portion. The sample includes more than 110,000 clones, over 75% seen only once; the top ten take approximately 8%. J was trimmed by 7 bases and V by 0 bases; bases with no gene match: 6. The CDR3 loop spans 16 amino acids. Looked up from germline, CDR1 is LGHNA and CDR2 is YNFKEQ. Sequences were derived from peripheral blood, sampled on day 0 of AZD1222 vaccination. The chain joins TRBV4-2 to TRBJ2-2; 9 bases align to TRBD2. This TCR was sampled from an adult in good health. The CDR3 reads CASSQDWTSVGGELFF. The CDR3 nucleotides read TGTGCCAGCAGCCAAGATTGGACTAGCGTAGGCGGGGAGCTGTTTTTT.